The 21 T cell receptor beta chains below were found in one sample sequenced in a study of blood T cell repertoires in COVID-19. Sequencing was performed with immunoSEQ multiplex PCR; in TCRdb, only in-frame clones are kept and a portion is missing. The sample carries hundreds of thousands of clones, roughly 90% recorded once. Sequencing was done on a sample of peripheral blood. Every receptor here comes from a young man with COVID-19, enrolled during active disease.

This chain connects TRBV2 to TRBJ2-7; 7 bases agree with TRBD1. Germline values: CDR1 SNHLY, CDR2 FYNNEI. Germline trimming cut 2 bases from V and 6 bases from J; bases unmatched to any gene: 4. The length of the CDR3 is 13 residues. The CDR3 region is CASSEWKGAEQYF. CDR3 sequence (DNA): TGTGCCAGCAGTGAATGGAAGGGGGCCGAGCAGTACTTC.

The chain links TRBV4-2 to TRBJ2-3; TRBD1 might be the D (6 bases). This CDR3 comprises 17 residues. Trimming took 0 bases from V and 2 from J, leaving 15 bases between them. Looked up from germline, CDR1 is LGHNA and CDR2 is YNFKEQ. CDR3 residues: CASSQEYLAGDTDTQYF. In DNA, the CDR3 is TGTGCCAGCAGCCAAGAATACCTGGCAGGGGACACAGATACGCAGTATTTT.

Of note for this clone: The identical CDR3 is also encoded by other nucleotide sequences in the sample. The rearrangement links TRBV6-5 to TRBJ1-5, with 9 bases matching TRBD1. The CDR3 length is 15 residues. Germline V gives CDR1 MNHEY, CDR2 SVGAGI. With 5 bases clipped from V and 0 bases from J, the junction kept 2 bases outside the gene matches. CDR3 bases: TGTGCCAGCAGTCGGACAGGGGTTAGCAATCAGCCCCAGCATTTT. It codes for CASSRTGVSNQPQHF.

The sample holds one count of this clone. J is TRBJ2-3 and V is TRBV2; TRBD2 matches 11 bases. This CDR3 region has 15 residues. Germline CDR1 is SNHLY and CDR2 is FYNNEI. Germline trimming cut 6 bases from V and 1 base from J; bases unmatched to any gene: 3. Here the CDR3 reads CASRVLAGGTDTQYF. The DNA for the CDR3 is TGTGCCAGCAGAGTACTAGCGGGGGGCACAGATACGCAGTATTTT.

The chain has TRBV5-6 and TRBJ2-5, with D tentatively TRBD2 (5 bases). The germline gives CDR1 SGHDT, CDR2 YYEEEE. V gave up 2 bases and J gave up 4 bases, with 15 bases separating them. This CDR3 region has 15 residues. Here the CDR3 DNA reads TGTGCCAGCAGCTTCTTGGGTCGGGATAGAGAGACCCAGTACTTC. Amino acids: CASSFLGRDRETQYF.

The chain recombines TRBV7-8 with TRBJ1-4, with 7 nucleotides matching TRBD1. V was clipped by 5 bases and J by 0 bases; unmatched bases: 6. The germline V gene has CDR1 SGHVS and CDR2 FQNEAQ. The CDR3 contains 16 residues. CDR3 DNA: TGTGCCAGCAGCCCGGACAGGTTGGCAACTAATGAAAAACTGTTTTTT. As protein: CASSPDRLATNEKLFF.

The rearrangement links TRBV6-5 to TRBJ2-5; D call uncertain. The V gene lost 0 bases and the J gene lost 7 bases, with 12 bases spanning the gap. Per the germline V gene, CDR1 is MNHEY and CDR2 is SVGAGI. This CDR3 comprises 14 residues. This chain's CDR3 is CASSYSMLVGTQYF. The CDR3 DNA reads as TGTGCCAGCAGTTACTCGATGCTAGTAGGGACCCAGTACTTC.

The gene calls are TRBV6-5 and TRBJ1-2; TRBD1 agrees at 9 bases. The J segment lost 6 bases and the V segment lost 6 bases, leaving 8 bases of the junction unmatched. The CDR3 spans 14 residues. CDR1 is MNHEY and CDR2 is SVGAGI in the germline V gene. The CDR3 bases are TGTGCCAGCAGCCGGCGGGACAGGGTCCATGGCTACACCTTC. Translation: CASSRRDRVHGYTF.

This chain connects TRBV6-5 to TRBJ1-3; 7 bases are shared with TRBD1. CDR3 length: 15 amino acids. Germline V gene lookup returns CDR1 MNHEY and CDR2 SVGAGI. V trimming: 2 bases; J trimming: 1 base; junction bases outside the gene matches: 2. CDR3 amino acids: CASSYRGLSGNTIYF. CDR3 nucleotides: TGTGCCAGCAGTTACAGGGGGCTATCTGGAAACACCATATATTTT.

The chain joins TRBV7-9 to TRBJ2-4, with no clear D. The CDR3 is made up of 17 amino acids. Trimming shortened V by 1 base and J by 0 bases, and 13 bases separated the two germline ends. Germline CDR1 reads SEHNR; CDR2 reads FQNEAQ (reference sequence). The CDR3 spells CASSLGRSSLAKNIQYF. Written as DNA, the CDR3 is TGTGCCAGCAGCTTAGGTCGCAGTTCCCTAGCCAAAAACATTCAGTACTTC.

This chain joins TRBV18 and TRBJ2-2; 7 bases line up with TRBD2. Germline V CDR1 and CDR2: KGHSH, LQKENI. The CDR3 contains 15 residues. The V segment lost 3 bases and the J segment 6 bases; nucleotides outside the gene matches: 7. The CDR3 region has the DNA TGTGCCAGCTCACCCGGAGGGAGCGGGGCCGGGGAGCTGTTTTTT. It is translated as CASSPGGSGAGELFF.

The chain couples TRBV5-1 to TRBJ1-1, with a possible D match to TRBD1 (6 bases). The V end lost 2 bases, the J end lost 1 base, and 12 bases lay between the germline ends. The germline V gene has CDR1 SGHRS and CDR2 YFSETQ. The CDR3 length is 15 residues. The CDR3 nucleotides read TGCGCCAGCAGCTTACAGGGAGGGAAGAACACTGAAGCTTTCTTT. It encodes CASSLQGGKNTEAFF.

The chain joins TRBV5-4 to TRBJ2-3; possibly TRBD2 for D (6 bases). Deletions cut 0 bases from V and 0 bases from J, with 11 bases between. The CDR3 loop spans 16 amino acids. Germline values: CDR1 SGHNT, CDR2 YYREEE (reference sequence). The CDR3 sequence: CASSLDISGSTDTQYF. The CDR3 DNA follows: TGTGCCAGCAGCTTGGACATTAGCGGTAGCACAGATACGCAGTATTTT.

J is TRBJ1-1 and V is TRBV20-1; D is uncertain. V was shortened by 3 bases and J by 3 bases, with 20 bases between the two germline ends. CDR3 length: 16 residues. In germline, CDR1 is DFQATT, CDR2 SNEGSKA (reference sequence). Here the CDR3 reads CSASNGEASLYTEAFF. The CDR3 bases are TGCAGTGCTAGTAACGGGGAGGCTAGTTTGTACACTGAAGCTTTCTTT.

The rearrangement joins TRBV6-5 to TRBJ1-2; possible D gene TRBD1, 6 bases. V lost 3 bases, J lost 1 base, and 9 bases lay in between. The germline V gene encodes CDR1 MNHEY and CDR2 SVGAGI. This CDR3 has 14 residues. CDR3: CASSYNRVNYGYTF. For the CDR3, the DNA is TGTGCCAGCAGTTATAACAGGGTTAACTATGGCTACACCTTC.

The chain links TRBV28 to TRBJ1-1, with a tentative D call TRBD1 (6 bases). This CDR3 is 15 amino acids long. Germline V gene lookup returns CDR1 MDHEN and CDR2 SYDVKM. Deletions cut 2 bases from V and 3 bases from J, with 13 bases between. The CDR3 loop is CASSLRTVKYTEAFF. The CDR3, as DNA: TGTGCCAGCAGTTTACGGACAGTAAAATACACTGAAGCTTTCTTT.

The rearrangement links TRBV6-5 to TRBJ2-3; unclear D gene. The CDR3 totals 15 residues. Germline V CDR1 and CDR2: MNHEY, SVGAGI. The V end lost 6 bases, the J end lost 1 base, and 14 bases lay between the germline ends. In DNA form, the CDR3 reads TGTGCCAGCAGCTTAACTAAGTTCGGCACAGATACGCAGTATTTT. This encodes CASSLTKFGTDTQYF.

This clone was recorded once. The rearrangement links TRBV3-1 (or the pseudogene TRBV3-2) to TRBJ2-3; weak D call: TRBD2 (6 bases). Germline values: CDR1 LGHDT, CDR2 YNNKEL (reference sequence). V lost 4 bases to trimming and J lost 3 bases, with 14 bases between them. This CDR3 has 15 amino acids. The CDR3 nucleotides are TGTGCCAGCAGCCTCGCGGGGTTGTCGACAGATACGCAGTATTTT. Encoded protein: CASSLAGLSTDTQYF.

The chain is built from TRBV7-6 and TRBJ1-5; no clear D. V lost 0 bases and J lost 0, with 6 bases in between. The CDR3 is 15 amino acids. Germline V gene sequence: CDR1 SGHVS, CDR2 FNYEAQ. This CDR3 is CASSLAPGSNQPQHF. For the CDR3, the DNA is TGTGCCAGCAGCTTAGCGCCGGGTAGCAATCAGCCCCAGCATTTT. Together with reference TRBV7-6 and TRBJ1-5, the CDR3 gives the full variable domain: GAGVSQSPRYKVTKRGQDVALRCDPISGHVSLYWYRQALGQGPEFLTYFNYEAQQDKSGLPNDRFSAERPEGSISTLTIQRTEQRDSAMYRCASSLAPGSNQPQHFGDGTRLSIL.

The J gene is TRBJ2-1, the V gene TRBV30; D is uncertain. Deletions cut 3 bases from V and 8 bases from J, with 11 bases between. CDR3 length equals 12 residues. Germline V lookup: CDR1 GTSNPN, CDR2 SVGIG (reference sequence). The CDR3 reads CAWSPPSDEQFF. The DNA for the CDR3 is TGTGCCTGGAGCCCCCCAAGCGATGAGCAGTTCTTC.

The chain carries TRBV5-1 and TRBJ1-4; 7 positions agree with TRBD1. Per germline, CDR1 SGHRS and CDR2 YFSETQ. The CDR3 covers 14 residues. Losses at the gene ends were 4 bases for V and 8 bases for J; bases not matched to a gene: 8. The chain's CDR3 is CASSPSGTAEKLFF. The CDR3 coding sequence is TGCGCCAGCAGCCCCTCCGGGACAGCCGAAAAACTGTTTTTT.